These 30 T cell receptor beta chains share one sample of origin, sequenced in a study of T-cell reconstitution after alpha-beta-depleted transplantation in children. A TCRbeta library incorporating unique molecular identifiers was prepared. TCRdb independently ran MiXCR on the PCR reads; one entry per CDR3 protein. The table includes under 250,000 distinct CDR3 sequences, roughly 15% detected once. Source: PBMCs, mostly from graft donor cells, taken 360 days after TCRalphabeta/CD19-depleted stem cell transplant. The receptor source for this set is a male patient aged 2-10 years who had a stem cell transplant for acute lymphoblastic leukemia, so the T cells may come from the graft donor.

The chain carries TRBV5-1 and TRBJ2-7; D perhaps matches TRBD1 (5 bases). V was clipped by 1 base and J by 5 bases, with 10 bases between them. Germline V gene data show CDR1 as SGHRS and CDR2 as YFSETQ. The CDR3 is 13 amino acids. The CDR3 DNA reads TGCGCCAGCAGCTTGTTAGGGGATGACGAGCAGTACTTC. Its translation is CASSLLGDDEQYF.

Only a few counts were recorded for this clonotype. For the CDR3, the DNA is TGTGCCAGCAGCCGCATCGAGGGGGTGGAGACCCAGTACTTC. Translating gives CASSRIEGVETQYF. The rearrangement links TRBV7-8 to TRBJ2-5; D may be TRBD1 (6 bases). CDR1 and CDR2 (germline): SGHVS, FQNEAQ. V lost 5 bases and J 5 bases, leaving 15 bases between the germline ends. This CDR3 is built from 14 residues.

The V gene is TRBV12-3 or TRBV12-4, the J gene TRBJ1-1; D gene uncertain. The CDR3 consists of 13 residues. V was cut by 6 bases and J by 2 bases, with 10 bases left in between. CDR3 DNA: TGTGCCAGCAGCAACCGGACCAACACTGAAGCTTTCTTT. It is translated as CASSNRTNTEAFF.

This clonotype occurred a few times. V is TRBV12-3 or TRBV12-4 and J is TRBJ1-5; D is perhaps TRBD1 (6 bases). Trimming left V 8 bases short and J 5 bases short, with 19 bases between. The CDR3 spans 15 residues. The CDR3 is CASSQELGGYQPQHF. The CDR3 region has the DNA TGTGCCAGCTCACAGGAGTTGGGGGGCTATCAGCCCCAGCATTTT.

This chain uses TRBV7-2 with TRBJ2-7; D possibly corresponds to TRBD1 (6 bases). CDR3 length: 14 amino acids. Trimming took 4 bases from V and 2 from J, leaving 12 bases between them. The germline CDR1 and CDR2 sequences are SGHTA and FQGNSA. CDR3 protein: CASSWGQATYEQYF. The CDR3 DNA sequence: TGTGCCAGCAGCTGGGGACAAGCCACCTACGAGCAGTACTTC.

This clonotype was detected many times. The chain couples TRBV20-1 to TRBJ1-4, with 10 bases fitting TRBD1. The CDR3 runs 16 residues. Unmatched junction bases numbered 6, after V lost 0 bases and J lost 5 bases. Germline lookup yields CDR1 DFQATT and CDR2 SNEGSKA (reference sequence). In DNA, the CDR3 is TGCAGTGCTAGAGATCGACAGGGGGCCTTAAATGAAAAACTGTTTTTT. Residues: CSARDRQGALNEKLFF.

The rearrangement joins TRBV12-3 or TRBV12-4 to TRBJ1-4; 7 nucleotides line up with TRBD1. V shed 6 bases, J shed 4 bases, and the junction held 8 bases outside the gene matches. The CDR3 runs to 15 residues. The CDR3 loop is CASRGGQPYNEKLFF. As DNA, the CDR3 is TGTGCCAGCAGAGGGGGACAGCCTTATAATGAAAAACTGTTTTTT.

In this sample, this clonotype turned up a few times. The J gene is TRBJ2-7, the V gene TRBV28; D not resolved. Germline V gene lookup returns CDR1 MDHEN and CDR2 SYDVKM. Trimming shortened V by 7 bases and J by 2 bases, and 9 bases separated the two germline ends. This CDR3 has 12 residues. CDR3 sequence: CASTEQPYEQYF. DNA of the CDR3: TGTGCCAGCACAGAACAACCCTACGAGCAGTACTTC.

The CDR3 loop reads CASTSTGANVLTF. For the CDR3, the DNA is TGTGCCAGCACTTCTACTGGGGCCAACGTCCTGACTTTC. The V gene is TRBV6-5, the J gene TRBJ2-6, with D unclear. Trimming took 7 bases from V and 2 from J, leaving 6 bases between them. This CDR3 contains 13 residues. The germline V gene has CDR1 MNHEY and CDR2 SVGAGI.

As DNA, the CDR3 is TGTGCCAGCACTCTGGCCCCGGGACAGGCCTACGAGCAGTACTTC. Translation gives CASTLAPGQAYEQYF. V usage is TRBV11-1 and J usage is TRBJ2-7, with 8 bases matching TRBD1. This CDR3 is 15 amino acids long. Germline loops: CDR1 SGHAT, CDR2 FQDESV (reference sequence). J lost 2 bases, V lost 7 bases, and 10 bases had no gene match.

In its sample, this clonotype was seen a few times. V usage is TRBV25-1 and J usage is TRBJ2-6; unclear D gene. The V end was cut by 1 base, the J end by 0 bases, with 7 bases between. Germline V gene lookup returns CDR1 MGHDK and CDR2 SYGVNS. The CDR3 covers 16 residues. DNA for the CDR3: TGTGCCAGCAGTGAATCGGTCTTCTCTGGGGCCAACGTCCTGACTTTC. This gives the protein CASSESVFSGANVLTF.

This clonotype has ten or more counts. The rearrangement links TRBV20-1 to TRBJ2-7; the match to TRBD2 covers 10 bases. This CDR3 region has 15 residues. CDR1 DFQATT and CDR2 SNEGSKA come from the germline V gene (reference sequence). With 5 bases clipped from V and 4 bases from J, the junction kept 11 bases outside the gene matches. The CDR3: CSARSLSGRFYEQYF. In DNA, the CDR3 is TGCAGTGCTCGAAGCCTTAGCGGGAGGTTTTACGAGCAGTACTTC.

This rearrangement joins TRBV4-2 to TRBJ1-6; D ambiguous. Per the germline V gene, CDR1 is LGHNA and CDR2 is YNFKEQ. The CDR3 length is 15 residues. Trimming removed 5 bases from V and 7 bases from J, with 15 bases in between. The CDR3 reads CASSSNSGRNSPLHF. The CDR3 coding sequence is TGTGCCAGCAGCTCCAATTCCGGACGGAATTCACCCCTCCACTTT.

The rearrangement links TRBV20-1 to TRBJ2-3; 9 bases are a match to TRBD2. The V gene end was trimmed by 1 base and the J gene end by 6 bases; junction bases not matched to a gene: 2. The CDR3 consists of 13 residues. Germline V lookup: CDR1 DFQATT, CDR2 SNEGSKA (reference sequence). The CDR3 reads CSARGGGVDTQYF. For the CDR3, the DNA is TGCAGTGCTAGAGGCGGGGGGGTGGATACGCAGTATTTT.

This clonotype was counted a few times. CDR3 in amino acids: CASSALPSGGRTDTQYF. Here the CDR3 DNA reads TGTGCCAGCAGTGCCCTTCCTAGCGGGGGGCGCACAGATACGCAGTATTTT. The chain links TRBV2 to TRBJ2-3; 11 nucleotides align to TRBD2. After removal of 4 bases from V and 1 base from J, the junction contained 7 bases not matched to a gene. Germline V gene data show CDR1 as SNHLY and CDR2 as FYNNEI. The CDR3 consists of 17 residues.

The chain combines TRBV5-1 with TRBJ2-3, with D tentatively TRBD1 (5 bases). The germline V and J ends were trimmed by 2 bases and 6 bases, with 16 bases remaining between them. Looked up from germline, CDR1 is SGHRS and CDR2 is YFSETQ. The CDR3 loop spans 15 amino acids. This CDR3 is CASSFRGTSIDTQYF. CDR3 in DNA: TGCGCCAGCAGCTTTAGGGGAACGTCCATTGATACGCAGTATTTT.

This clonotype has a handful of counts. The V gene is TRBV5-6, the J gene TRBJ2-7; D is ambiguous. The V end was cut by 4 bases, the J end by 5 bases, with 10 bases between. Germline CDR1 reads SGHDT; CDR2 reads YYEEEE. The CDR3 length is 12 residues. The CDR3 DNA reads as TGTGCCAGCAGCCAAAGGTCCCACGAGCAGTACTTC. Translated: CASSQRSHEQYF.

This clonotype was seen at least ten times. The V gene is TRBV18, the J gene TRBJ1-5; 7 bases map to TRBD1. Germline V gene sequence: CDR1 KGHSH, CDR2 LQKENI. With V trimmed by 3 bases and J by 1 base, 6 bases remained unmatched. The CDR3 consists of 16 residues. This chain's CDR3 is CASSPDDRESNQPQHF. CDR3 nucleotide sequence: TGTGCCAGCTCACCCGATGACAGGGAGAGCAATCAGCCCCAGCATTTT.

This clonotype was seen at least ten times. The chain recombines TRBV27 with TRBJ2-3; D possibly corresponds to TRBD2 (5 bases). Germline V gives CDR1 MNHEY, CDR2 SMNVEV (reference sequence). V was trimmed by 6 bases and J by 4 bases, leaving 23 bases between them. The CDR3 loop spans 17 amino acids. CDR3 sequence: CASSPRVGLVGADTQYF. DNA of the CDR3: TGTGCCAGCAGCCCAAGAGTAGGACTGGTCGGCGCAGATACGCAGTATTTT.

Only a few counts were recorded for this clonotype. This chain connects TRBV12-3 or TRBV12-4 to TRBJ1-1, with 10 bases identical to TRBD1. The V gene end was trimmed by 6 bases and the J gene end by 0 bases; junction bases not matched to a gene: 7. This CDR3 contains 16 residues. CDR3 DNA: TGTGCCAGCAGACGCGACAGGGGGCTCCTGAACACTGAAGCTTTCTTT. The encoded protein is CASRRDRGLLNTEAFF.

CDR3 nucleotides: TGTGCCAGCAGCTCCAGGGGGCAGAATACCTACAATGAGCAGTTCTTC. This translates into CASSSRGQNTYNEQFF. The gene calls are TRBV13 and TRBJ2-1; 8 bases fit TRBD1. The CDR3 runs to 16 residues. V was pared by 4 bases and J by 2 bases, with 7 bases of the junction left unmatched. Germline CDR1 reads PRHDT; CDR2 reads FYEKMQ (reference sequence).

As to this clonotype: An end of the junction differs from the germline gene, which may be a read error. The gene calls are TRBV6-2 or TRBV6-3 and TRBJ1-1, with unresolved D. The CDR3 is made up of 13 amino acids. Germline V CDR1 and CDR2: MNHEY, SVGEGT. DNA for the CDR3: TGTGCCAGCACCACGACAAGAGGTAATGAAGCCTTCTTT. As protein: CASTTTRGNEAFF.

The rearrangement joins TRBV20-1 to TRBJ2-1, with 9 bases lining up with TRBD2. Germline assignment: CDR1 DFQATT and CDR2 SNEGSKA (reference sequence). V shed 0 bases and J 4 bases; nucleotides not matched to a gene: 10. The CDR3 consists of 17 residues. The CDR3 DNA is TGCAGTGCTAGAGATTTTGCGGGGGGGCTTTGGTACAATGAGCAGTTCTTC. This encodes CSARDFAGGLWYNEQFF.

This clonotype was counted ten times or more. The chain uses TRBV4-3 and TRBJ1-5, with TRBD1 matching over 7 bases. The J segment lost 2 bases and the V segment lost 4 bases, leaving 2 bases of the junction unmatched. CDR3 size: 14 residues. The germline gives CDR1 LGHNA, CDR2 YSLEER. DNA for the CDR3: TGCGCCAGCAGCCTAGGACAGGGCAATCAGCCCCAGCATTTT. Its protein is CASSLGQGNQPQHF.

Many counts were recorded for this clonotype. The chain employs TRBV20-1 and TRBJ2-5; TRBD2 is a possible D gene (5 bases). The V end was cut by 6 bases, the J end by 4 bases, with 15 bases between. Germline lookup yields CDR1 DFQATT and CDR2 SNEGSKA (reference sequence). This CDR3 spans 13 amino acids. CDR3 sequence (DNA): TGCAGTGCCGACGGGGTAATGGGAGAGACCCAGTACTTC. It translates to CSADGVMGETQYF.

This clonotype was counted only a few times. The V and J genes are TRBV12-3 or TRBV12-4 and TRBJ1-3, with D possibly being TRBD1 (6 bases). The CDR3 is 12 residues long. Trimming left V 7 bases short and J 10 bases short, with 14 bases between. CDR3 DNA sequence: TGTGCCAGCACTCCTTCTCAGGGGACCATATATTTT. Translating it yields CASTPSQGTIYF.

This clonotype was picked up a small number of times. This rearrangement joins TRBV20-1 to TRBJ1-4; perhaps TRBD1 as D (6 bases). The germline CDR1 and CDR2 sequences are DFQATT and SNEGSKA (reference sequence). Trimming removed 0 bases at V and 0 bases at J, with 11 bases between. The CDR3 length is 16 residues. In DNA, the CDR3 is TGCAGTGCTAGAGATCCCAGGGGTGCAACTAATGAAAAACTGTTTTTT. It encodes CSARDPRGATNEKLFF.

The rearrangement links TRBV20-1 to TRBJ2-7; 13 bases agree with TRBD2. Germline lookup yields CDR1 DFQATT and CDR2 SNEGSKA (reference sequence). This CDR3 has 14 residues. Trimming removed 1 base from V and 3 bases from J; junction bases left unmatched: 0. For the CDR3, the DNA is TGCAGTGCTAGAGGGACTAGCGGGAGCTACGAGCAGTACTTC. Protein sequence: CSARGTSGSYEQYF.

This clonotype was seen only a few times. CDR3 sequence: CASTELAGGLEQYF. CDR3 nucleotide sequence: TGTGCCAGTACCGAACTAGCGGGGGGCCTCGAGCAGTACTTC. This chain joins TRBV6-5 and TRBJ2-7; 12 bases align to TRBD2. Germline V gene data show CDR1 as MNHEY and CDR2 as SVGAGI. The CDR3 loop spans 14 amino acids. V was clipped by 9 bases and J by 6 bases; unmatched bases: 9.

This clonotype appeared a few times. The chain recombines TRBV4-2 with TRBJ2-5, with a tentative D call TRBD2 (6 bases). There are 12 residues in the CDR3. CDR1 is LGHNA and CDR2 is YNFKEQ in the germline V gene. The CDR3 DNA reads TGTGTACTTACTGGCGGGGTGGAGACCCAGTACTTC. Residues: CVLTGGVETQYF.